Below, 8 T cell receptor beta chains from the same sample are listed, as sequenced in a study of OX40 agonist ivuxolimab in advanced cancers. Generated by immunoSEQ multiplex PCR, the TCRdb table keeps only in-frame clones and is missing some. The table lists 63,000 or so clones, 91% of them singletons. Sequencing used CD4+ or CD8+ T cells sorted from blood, obtained in a trial of the OX40 agonist ivuxolimab. The origin of the receptors is an adult with an advanced solid tumor such as melanoma, head and neck, liver or kidney cancer.

Concerning this clone itself: The junction and the germline gene differ at one end; a read error may be behind it. The V call is TRBV7-7, the J call TRBJ2-1, with 10 bases fitting TRBD1. This CDR3 has 17 amino acids. Germline V gene sequence: CDR1 SSHAT, CDR2 FNYEAQ (reference sequence). CDR3 nucleotides: TGTGCTAGCAGCTTAGGTGGGGGGACAGGGGCCGCCAATGAGCAGTTCTTC. Its translation is CASSLGGGTGAANEQFF.

V gene TRBV30 combines with J gene TRBJ2-7; possibly TRBD2 for D (6 bases). Germline V CDR1 and CDR2: GTSNPN, SVGIG (reference sequence). Trimming stripped 4 bases from V and 4 bases from J, with 8 bases between. This CDR3 region has 11 residues. The CDR3 sequence: CAWKAGYEQYF. CDR3 bases: TGTGCCTGGAAGGCGGGGTACGAGCAGTACTTC. Combining the CDR3 with reference TRBV30 and TRBJ2-7 gives the whole variable domain SQTIHQWPATLVQPVGSPLSLECTVEGTSNPNLYWYRQAAGRGLQLLFYSVGIGQISSEVPQNLSASRPQDRQFILSSKKLLLSDSGFYLCAWKAGYEQYFGPGTRLTVT.

The J gene is TRBJ2-3, the V gene TRBV4-1, with TRBD1 identical over 7 bases. V dropped 4 bases and J dropped 6; count of bases not matched to a gene: 1. Per germline, CDR1 MGHRA and CDR2 YSYEKL. The CDR3 extends over 12 amino acids. CDR3 sequence (DNA): TGCGCCAGCAGCCCCAGGGGGGATACGCAGTATTTT. The encoded protein is CASSPRGDTQYF.

The chain combines TRBV27 with TRBJ2-3; the match to TRBD2 covers 11 bases. The CDR3 has 15 amino acids. Germline CDR1 is MNHEY and CDR2 is SMNVEV (reference sequence). V lost 5 bases to trimming and J lost 5 bases; unmatched junction nucleotides: 6. The CDR3: CASSTTSGAGDTQYF. CDR3 bases: TGTGCCAGCAGTACGACTAGCGGGGCGGGAGATACGCAGTATTTT.

The chain joins TRBV9 to TRBJ2-6, with D perhaps assigned TRBD1 or TRBD2 (5 bases each). The CDR3 is 18 residues long. V lost 3 bases, J lost 1 base, and 17 bases lay in between. Germline V gene lookup returns CDR1 SGDLS and CDR2 YYNGEE. The CDR3 DNA reads as TGTGCCAGCAGCGAGGGGCGCGGGTTTATGTCTGGGGCCAACGTCCTGACTTTC. It translates to CASSEGRGFMSGANVLTF.

This clone has just one count. The rearrangement joins TRBV27 to TRBJ2-1; D perhaps matches TRBD1 (6 bases). This CDR3 has 19 residues. Trimming cost V 4 bases and J 5 bases, with 27 bases left between them. Germline-derived CDR1 and CDR2 are MNHEY and SMNVEV (reference sequence). CDR3 nucleotide sequence: TGTGCCAGCAGTTCCTACAGGGTTATGGACAGCACAGTCCACAATGAGCAGTTCTTC. This gives the protein CASSSYRVMDSTVHNEQFF.

This chain uses TRBV9 with TRBJ2-1, with 8 bases aligning to TRBD1. The germline CDR1 and CDR2 sequences are SGDLS and YYNGEE. The CDR3 covers 16 residues. The V gene end was trimmed by 4 bases and the J gene end by 1 base; junction bases not matched to a gene: 7. The CDR3 loop reads CASSPLGQGSYNEQFF. The CDR3 region has the DNA TGTGCCAGCAGCCCCCTTGGACAGGGATCCTACAATGAGCAGTTCTTC.

CDR3 residues: CASSMTGDSNQPQHF. CDR3 sequence (DNA): TGTGCCAGTAGTATGACAGGGGATAGCAATCAGCCCCAGCATTTT. The rearrangement joins TRBV19 to TRBJ1-5, with 8 bases aligning to TRBD1. The junction had 1 base not matched to a gene; V was cut back by 3 bases and J by 0 bases. Germline-derived CDR1 and CDR2 are LNHDA and SQIVND (reference sequence). CDR3 length: 15 residues.